The 17 T cell receptor beta chains in this list originate from one sample, sequenced in a study of T cells in localized non-small cell lung cancer. This table comes from immunoSEQ multiplex PCR, and its TCRdb copy is limited to in-frame clones, with some not included. The repertoire holds about 34,000 clones, with about 92% as singletons. This specimen was peripheral blood, taken before any cancer treatment. Every receptor here comes from a female donor of 60 years or more with stage I lung adenocarcinoma.

CDR3: CASSRFANEKLFF. CDR3 in DNA: TGTGCCAGCTCCCGGTTTGCTAATGAAAAACTGTTTTTT. The chain has TRBV7-2 and TRBJ1-4; D unresolved. CDR3 length: 13 amino acids. V gave up 8 bases and J gave up 3 bases, with 10 bases separating them. Germline assignment: CDR1 SGHTA and CDR2 FQGNSA. Complete variable domain (other parts from reference TRBV7-2 and TRBJ1-4): GAGVSQSPSNKVTEKGKDVELRCDPISGHTALYWYRQSLGQGLEFLIYFQGNSAPDKSGLPSDRFSAERTGGSVSTLTIQRTQQEDSAVYLCASSRFANEKLFFGSGTQLSVL.

This clone is a singleton in its sample. The rearrangement uses TRBV5-1 and TRBJ2-3; 10 bases line up with TRBD2. Looked up from germline, CDR1 is SGHRS and CDR2 is YFSETQ. V dropped 0 bases and J dropped 5; count of bases not matched to a gene: 15. The CDR3 runs to 19 residues. The CDR3 sequence is CASSLASSGGHISGDTQYF. The CDR3 bases are TGCGCCAGCAGCTTGGCGTCTAGCGGGGGACACATTAGCGGAGATACGCAGTATTTT.

V usage is TRBV9 and J usage is TRBJ2-3; D gene uncertain. CDR3 size: 12 residues. The germline CDR1 and CDR2 sequences are SGDLS and YYNGEE. Trimming removed 4 bases at V and 2 bases at J, with 5 bases between. CDR3: CASSTFTDTQYF. CDR3 coding DNA: TGTGCCAGCAGCACGTTCACAGATACGCAGTATTTT.

The chain has TRBV12-5 and TRBJ2-2, with TRBD2 identical over 7 bases. Germline CDR1 reads LGHNT; CDR2 reads FRNRAP. V dropped 1 base and J dropped 2; count of bases not matched to a gene: 7. The CDR3 is made up of 17 amino acids. As DNA, the CDR3 is TGTGCTAGTGGTTTGGGTTCGGCGGGAGTTAACACCGGGGAGCTGTTTTTT. This encodes CASGLGSAGVNTGELFF.

On this clone itself: Sequence at one end of the junction differs from germline and may be a read error. This rearrangement joins TRBV7-2 to TRBJ2-3; TRBD1 might be the D (7 bases). Germline CDR1 is SGHTA and CDR2 is FQGNSA. CDR3 size: 14 residues. The CDR3 nucleotides are TGTGCCAGCAGCTTAGAAAGGGGGCGGGGAATCCTCCATTTT. Protein sequence: CASSLERGRGILHF.

The chain links TRBV6-5 to TRBJ2-7; no definite D call. The germline gives CDR1 MNHEY, CDR2 SVGAGI. Trimming pared 0 bases from V and 0 bases from J, leaving 9 bases between. This CDR3 is built from 15 residues. The CDR3 reads CASSYSFRSSYEQYF. The CDR3 region has the DNA TGTGCCAGCAGTTACTCGTTCAGGAGCTCCTACGAGCAGTACTTC.

V gene TRBV15 combines with J gene TRBJ2-7; D may be TRBD2 (6 bases). This CDR3 is 14 amino acids long. V lost 4 bases to trimming and J lost 0 bases, with 10 bases between them. From germline, CDR1 is LNHNV and CDR2 YYDKDF (reference sequence). The CDR3 nucleotides read TGTGCCACCAGCATGGGGGGTGTCTCCTACGAGCAGTACGTC. This gives the protein CATSMGGVSYEQYV.

This chain joins TRBV6-5 and TRBJ1-6, with 9 bases identical to TRBD1. The junction had 6 bases not matched to a gene; V was cut back by 6 bases and J by 6 bases. Germline lookup yields CDR1 MNHEY and CDR2 SVGAGI. The CDR3 totals 15 residues. The CDR3 nucleotides read TGTGCCAGCAGCGCACAGGGGGCGAGTAATTCACCCCTCCACTTT. This encodes CASSAQGASNSPLHF.

J is TRBJ2-3 and V is TRBV10-3; D could derive from TRBD1 or TRBD2 (5 bases each). CDR3 length: 13 amino acids. Trimming removed 5 bases from V and 4 bases from J, with 10 bases in between. Germline CDR1 ENHRY, CDR2 SYGVKD. CDR3 in DNA: TGTGCCATCAGTCTACAGGAGGCAGATACGCAGTATTTT. Amino acids: CAISLQEADTQYF.

This clone is a singleton in its sample. The genes are TRBV5-1 and TRBJ2-1, with D possibly TRBD2 on 6 matching bases. Germline loops: CDR1 SGHRS, CDR2 YFSETQ. V lost 1 base to trimming and J lost 0 bases, with 11 bases between them. CDR3 length: 16 amino acids. The chain's CDR3 is CASSLSGSDSYNEQFF. Here the CDR3 DNA reads TGCGCCAGCAGCTTGTCCGGGAGCGACTCCTACAATGAGCAGTTCTTC.

The rearrangement joins TRBV2 to TRBJ1-1, with D uncertain. The CDR3 is 14 residues long. V was pared by 6 bases and J by 0 bases, with 11 bases between. Germline V CDR1 and CDR2: SNHLY, FYNNEI. Here the CDR3 reads CASSLTNMNTEAFF. CDR3 nucleotide sequence: TGTGCCAGCAGCCTCACTAACATGAACACTGAAGCTTTCTTT.

The V gene is TRBV7-3, the J gene TRBJ1-1, with a possible D match to TRBD1 (6 bases). CDR3 size: 16 residues. Germline values: CDR1 SGHTA, CDR2 FQGTGA. The V and J ends lost 5 bases and 1 base respectively, with 17 bases between them. CDR3 DNA sequence: TGTGCCAGCAGCCTAGTGGGGGGGCAGAAGAACACTGAAGCTTTCTTT. Amino acids: CASSLVGGQKNTEAFF.

J is TRBJ2-2 and V is TRBV10-3; 11 bases map to TRBD1. The V gene end was trimmed by 6 bases and the J gene end by 1 base; junction bases not matched to a gene: 4. Germline V CDR1 and CDR2: ENHRY, SYGVKD. The CDR3 length is 16 residues. Written as DNA, the CDR3 is TGTGCCATCAGAAAGGGACAGGGGGTGAACACCGGGGAGCTGTTTTTT. It codes for CAIRKGQGVNTGELFF.

The V and J genes are TRBV7-2 and TRBJ1-5, with 9 bases identical to TRBD1. V shed 1 base, J shed 4 bases, and the junction held 5 bases outside the gene matches. The CDR3 has 16 residues. Per germline, CDR1 SGHTA and CDR2 FQGNSA. The DNA for the CDR3 is TGTGCCAGCAGCTTAGAATTAGGACAGGGGAATCAGCCCCAGCATTTT. It specifies CASSLELGQGNQPQHF.

For the CDR3, the DNA is TGTGCCAGCAGCCGAAGCCTGGGACTTGGAGTTGAGACCCAGTACTTC. It yields the protein CASSRSLGLGVETQYF. The chain has TRBV7-4 and TRBJ2-5, with D perhaps TRBD2 (6 bases). Trimming took off 5 bases at V and 5 bases at J, with 21 bases between the two ends. CDR1 and CDR2 from the germline V gene are SGHVT and SQSDAQ. The CDR3 totals 16 residues.

This clone was seen only once. J is TRBJ1-5 and V is TRBV7-9; D gene unclear. Looked up from germline, CDR1 is SEHNR and CDR2 is FQNEAQ (reference sequence). With 5 bases removed from V and 0 bases from J, the gap between germline ends came to 14 bases. This CDR3 has 16 amino acids. In nucleotides, the CDR3 is TGTGCCAGCAGCCTCCGGACGGCCTTTAGCAATCAGCCCCAGCATTTT. As protein: CASSLRTAFSNQPQHF.

The chain links TRBV7-2 to TRBJ2-7; D gene unclear. Trimming took 1 base from V and 3 from J, leaving 10 bases between them. This CDR3 is 14 amino acids long. From germline, CDR1 is SGHTA and CDR2 FQGNSA. The DNA for the CDR3 is TGTGCCAGCAGCTTAGACCCCGGCGGCTACGAGCAGTACTTC. Its protein product is CASSLDPGGYEQYF.